This is a list of T cell receptor beta chains from one sample in a study of CD8 T cells in ankylosing spondylitis. Each CDR3 protein is one row after TCRdb ran MiXCR on the 5' RACE reads. The sample has roughly 670,000 distinct CDR3 sequences, under 20% seen once. Sequencing was carried out using blood, either unsorted or a sorted T cell fraction (not recorded which). These receptor sequences come from a male donor with ankylosing spondylitis. Both conserved end residues are part of each CDR3. The order of the fields is CDR3 protein, CDR3 DNA, V gene, clone size, CDR3 length, J gene, D gene. D genes are given only for firm matches. Clone size is given for some rows only: seen once, a few or many times, or a class if the clone is expanded.

CDR3 protein: CASRAGTSGGEQFF; CDR3 DNA: TGTGCCAGCAGGGCGGGGACTAGCGGTGGTGAGCAGTTCTTC; V gene: TRBV12-3/TRBV12-4; clone size: few; CDR3 length: 14; J gene: TRBJ2-1; D gene: TRBD2
CDR3 protein: CASSSNRGKLEAFF; CDR3 DNA: TGTGCCAGCAGCTCGAATCGGGGGAAATTGGAAGCTTTCTTT; V gene: TRBV11-2; clone size: -; CDR3 length: 14; J gene: TRBJ1-1; D gene: -
CDR3 protein: CSARGGTLRPQYF; CDR3 DNA: TGCAGTGCTAGAGGGGGGACCCTTAGGCCCCAGTACTTC; V gene: TRBV20-1; clone size: -; CDR3 length: 13; J gene: TRBJ2-5; D gene: -
CDR3 protein: CASSPGPGQGLYEQYF; CDR3 DNA: TGTGCCAGTAGTCCTGGTCCGGGACAGGGTCTATACGAGCAGTACTTC; V gene: TRBV19; clone size: -; CDR3 length: 16; J gene: TRBJ2-7; D gene: TRBD1
CDR3 protein: CASRVEGYTEAFF; CDR3 DNA: TGTGCCAGCCGAGTCGAGGGTTACACTGAAGCTTTCTTT; V gene: TRBV12-3/TRBV12-4; clone size: many; CDR3 length: 13; J gene: TRBJ1-1; D gene: -
CDR3 protein: CASRWVVMNTEAFF; CDR3 DNA: TGTGCCAGCAGATGGGTGGTTATGAACACTGAAGCTTTCTTT; V gene: TRBV4-2; clone size: many; CDR3 length: 14; J gene: TRBJ1-1; D gene: -
CDR3 protein: CASSLTAGTNEQFF; CDR3 DNA: TGTGCCAGCAGCTTGACAGCGGGAACGAATGAGCAGTTCTTC; V gene: TRBV7-9; clone size: few; CDR3 length: 14; J gene: TRBJ2-1; D gene: TRBD2
CDR3 protein: CASSLGRGGEQETQYF; CDR3 DNA: TGTGCCAGCAGCTTAGGCAGGGGGGGGGAACAAGAGACCCAGTACTTC; V gene: TRBV7-2; clone size: -; CDR3 length: 16; J gene: TRBJ2-5; D gene: -
CDR3 protein: CASRSGTSAYEQYF; CDR3 DNA: TGTGCCAGCAGATCCGGGACTAGCGCCTACGAGCAGTACTTC; V gene: TRBV5-6; clone size: many; CDR3 length: 14; J gene: TRBJ2-7; D gene: TRBD2
CDR3 protein: CASSAAGTTAPYEQYF; CDR3 DNA: TGTGCCAGCAGCGCAGCCGGGACTACAGCACCCTACGAGCAGTACTTC; V gene: TRBV9; clone size: -; CDR3 length: 16; J gene: TRBJ2-7; D gene: TRBD2
CDR3 protein: CSAREPGQGLMNTEAFF; CDR3 DNA: TGCAGTGCTAGGGAACCGGGACAGGGACTTATGAACACTGAAGCTTTCTTT; V gene: TRBV20-1; clone size: few; CDR3 length: 17; J gene: TRBJ1-1; D gene: TRBD1
CDR3 protein: CSVASGDANYGYTF; CDR3 DNA: TGCAGCGTCGCCTCGGGGGACGCGAACTATGGCTACACCTTC; V gene: TRBV29-1; clone size: few; CDR3 length: 14; J gene: TRBJ1-2; D gene: -
CDR3 protein: CASSQYGASYGYTF; CDR3 DNA: TGCGCCAGCAGCCAATACGGGGCTTCTTATGGCTACACCTTC; V gene: TRBV4-1; clone size: few; CDR3 length: 14; J gene: TRBJ1-2; D gene: -
CDR3 protein: CASSPRGWNEQFF; CDR3 DNA: TGTGCCAGCAGCCCCCGGGGGTGGAATGAGCAGTTCTTC; V gene: TRBV6-1; clone size: many; CDR3 length: 13; J gene: TRBJ2-1; D gene: -
CDR3 protein: CASSLSAGNTEAFF; CDR3 DNA: TGTGCCAGCAGTTTAAGTGCCGGTAACACTGAAGCTTTCTTT; V gene: TRBV12-3/TRBV12-4; clone size: many; CDR3 length: 14; J gene: TRBJ1-1; D gene: -
CDR3 protein: CASRQGDTSYGYTF; CDR3 DNA: TGCGCCAGCCGACAGGGGGATACTTCGTATGGCTACACCTTC; V gene: TRBV10-2; clone size: few; CDR3 length: 14; J gene: TRBJ1-2; D gene: TRBD1
CDR3 protein: CASNPGQGPDTQYF; CDR3 DNA: TGTGCCAGCAATCCGGGACAGGGGCCCGATACGCAGTATTTT; V gene: TRBV6-1; clone size: few; CDR3 length: 14; J gene: TRBJ2-3; D gene: TRBD1
CDR3 protein: CASSLRGVWNQPQHF; CDR3 DNA: TGTGCCAGCAGTTTAAGGGGGGTGTGGAATCAGCCCCAGCATTTT; V gene: TRBV27; clone size: -; CDR3 length: 15; J gene: TRBJ1-5; D gene: -
CDR3 protein: CASSLGTGGYDTQYF; CDR3 DNA: TGTGCCAGCAGTCTAGGGACAGGGGGCTATGATACGCAGTATTTT; V gene: TRBV12-3/TRBV12-4; clone size: -; CDR3 length: 15; J gene: TRBJ2-3; D gene: TRBD1
CDR3 protein: CAPTCGDEQYF; CDR3 DNA: TGTGCCCCCACCTGCGGGGACGAGCAGTACTTC; V gene: TRBV12-3/TRBV12-4; clone size: many; CDR3 length: 11; J gene: TRBJ2-7; D gene: -
CDR3 protein: CASSRAGVDTEAFF; CDR3 DNA: TGTGCCAGCAGCCGCGCGGGGGTTGACACTGAAGCTTTCTTT; V gene: TRBV7-9; clone size: -; CDR3 length: 14; J gene: TRBJ1-1; D gene: -
CDR3 protein: CASSPHGDLAIGNQPQHF; CDR3 DNA: TGCGCCAGCAGCCCTCACGGGGATTTGGCGATTGGCAATCAGCCCCAGCATTTT; V gene: TRBV4-1; clone size: -; CDR3 length: 18; J gene: TRBJ1-5; D gene: -
CDR3 protein: CSAQGLAGLRGVTDTQYF; CDR3 DNA: TGCAGTGCCCAGGGACTAGCGGGACTTAGAGGGGTAACAGATACGCAGTATTTT; V gene: TRBV20-1; clone size: -; CDR3 length: 18; J gene: TRBJ2-3; D gene: TRBD2
CDR3 protein: CASAAGHYTDTQYF; CDR3 DNA: TGCGCCAGCGCGGCAGGGCACTACACAGATACGCAGTATTTT; V gene: TRBV5-1; clone size: -; CDR3 length: 14; J gene: TRBJ2-3; D gene: -
CDR3 protein: CASSLGLAGGETDTQYF; CDR3 DNA: TGTGCCAGCAGCTTAGGTCTAGCGGGGGGAGAGACAGATACGCAGTATTTT; V gene: TRBV7-8; clone size: -; CDR3 length: 17; J gene: TRBJ2-3; D gene: TRBD2
CDR3 protein: CASSQAGGFMNTEAFF; CDR3 DNA: TGTGCCAGCAGCCAAGCTGGAGGGTTCATGAACACTGAAGCTTTCTTT; V gene: TRBV4-2; clone size: many; CDR3 length: 16; J gene: TRBJ1-1; D gene: -
CDR3 protein: CATSDRGDQPQHF; CDR3 DNA: TGTGCCACCAGCGACAGGGGCGATCAGCCCCAGCATTTT; V gene: TRBV24-1; clone size: -; CDR3 length: 13; J gene: TRBJ1-5; D gene: TRBD1